The 9 T cell receptor beta chains listed next were all sequenced from one sample in a study of radiotherapy plus CTLA-4 blockade in lung cancer. Data came from immunoSEQ multiplex PCR; TCRdb stores just in-frame clones and leaves some out. The table shows more than 60,000 clones, with 70% to 80% occurring only once. Sequencing used peripheral blood, obtained from a patient treated with radiotherapy plus ipilimumab. These receptors came from a human donor with non-small cell lung cancer who had a complete response to radiotherapy plus ipilimumab.

J is TRBJ2-7 and V is TRBV28; a weak D match, TRBD1 (5 bases). The V end lost 3 bases, the J end lost 6 bases, and 18 bases lay between the germline ends. Per germline, CDR1 MDHEN and CDR2 SYDVKM. This CDR3 comprises 15 residues. CDR3 bases: TGTGCCAGCAGTTTGGTCGGGCCAGGGATAGGCGAGCAGTACTTC. It is translated as CASSLVGPGIGEQYF.

J is TRBJ2-7 and V is TRBV6-1; D might be TRBD1 (5 bases). CDR1 is MNHNS, CDR2 SASEGT, per germline. The CDR3 extends over 15 amino acids. The germline V and J ends were trimmed by 3 bases and 3 bases, with 15 bases remaining between them. The CDR3 nucleotides are TGTGCCAGCAGTGATTTTCCAGGGATCGTCTACGAGCAGTACTTC. Protein: CASSDFPGIVYEQYF.

The sample holds a few counts of this clone. The rearrangement joins TRBV7-8 to TRBJ2-3; 9 bases are shared with TRBD2. There are 16 residues in the CDR3. The germline gives CDR1 SGHVS, CDR2 FQNEAQ. Losses at the gene ends were 2 bases for V and 2 bases for J; bases not matched to a gene: 5. The CDR3 here is CASSLKAGGITDTQYF. CDR3 in DNA: TGTGCCAGCAGCTTAAAGGCGGGGGGGATCACAGATACGCAGTATTTT.

The chain couples TRBV5-1 to TRBJ1-2; the D gene is possibly TRBD1 (6 bases). V lost 0 bases, J lost 4 bases, and 13 bases lay in between. CDR1 and CDR2 (germline): SGHRS, YFSETQ. CDR3 length: 15 amino acids. Written as DNA, the CDR3 is TGCGCCAGCAGCTTGGGGCAGGGGATTAGCTATGGCTACACCTTC. Translating gives CASSLGQGISYGYTF.

This clone was observed a few times. This chain connects TRBV7-3 to TRBJ2-7; possible D gene TRBD1, 5 bases. The CDR3 length is 13 residues. V dropped 4 bases and J dropped 9 bases, with 16 bases sitting between them. Germline-derived CDR1 and CDR2 are SGHTA and FQGTGA. CDR3 protein: CASSYGDSTVQYF. CDR3 coding DNA: TGTGCCAGCAGCTACGGAGACTCGACAGTGCAGTACTTC.

The chain links TRBV5-1 to TRBJ2-3; 11 bases fit TRBD2. This CDR3 contains 15 residues. V gave up 4 bases and J gave up 3 bases; unmatched junction bases: 4. Germline values: CDR1 SGHRS, CDR2 YFSETQ. CDR3 sequence (DNA): TGCGCCAGCAGCCCCGGGACTAGCGGTACAGATACGCAGTATTTT. Translating it yields CASSPGTSGTDTQYF. Using reference TRBV5-1 and TRBJ2-3 for the parts outside the CDR3, the full variable domain is KAGVTQTPRYLIKTRGQQVTLSCSPISGHRSVSWYQQTPGQGLQFLFEYFSETQRNKGNFPGRFSGRQFSNSRSEMNVSTLELGDSALYLCASSPGTSGTDTQYFGPGTRLTVL.

This sequence joins TRBV6-6 and TRBJ2-3; D gene ambiguous. V was clipped by 0 bases and J by 1 base, with 8 bases between them. Germline lookup yields CDR1 MNHNY and CDR2 SVGAGI (reference sequence). The length of the CDR3 is 15 residues. This CDR3 reads CASSYSSGRTDTQYF. The CDR3 nucleotides are TGTGCCAGCAGTTACTCGTCTGGCCGCACAGATACGCAGTATTTT.

The V call is TRBV6-1, the J call TRBJ2-6; D remains unclear. From germline, CDR1 is MNHNS and CDR2 SASEGT. V was trimmed by 6 bases and J by 0 bases, leaving 9 bases between them. The CDR3 contains 15 residues. The CDR3 loop reads CASRTESSGANVLTF. The CDR3 nucleotides read TGTGCCAGCAGAACAGAGAGCTCTGGGGCCAACGTCCTGACTTTC.

The rearrangement joins TRBV9 to TRBJ2-1, with TRBD1 matching 10 bases. From germline, CDR1 is SGDLS and CDR2 YYNGEE. V lost 3 bases to trimming and J lost 7 bases; unmatched junction nucleotides: 7. The CDR3 loop spans 15 amino acids. The chain's CDR3 is CASSADRGLWNEQFF. CDR3 bases: TGTGCCAGCAGCGCTGACAGGGGGCTTTGGAATGAGCAGTTCTTC.